This T cell receptor (beta chain) was identified during a study of Ad26.COV2.S vaccination and SARS-CoV-2 variants. As for treatment: some 19 received Ad26.COV2.S at low or high dose, single or two shots; 5 received placebo; per-sample allocation not given. All samples were drawn on day 63, counting from the first vaccine or placebo injection. J was trimmed by 6 bases and V by 7 bases; bases with no gene match: 7. Germline lookup yields CDR1 GTSNPN and CDR2 SVGIG (reference sequence). The CDR3 has 14 amino acids. Using immunoSEQ multiplex PCR, the repertoire was profiled, and TCRdb retains in-frame clones only, with some absent. The repertoire consists of some 330,000 clones, with about nine tenths occurring once and the leading ten covering 5.5%.

This receptor was obtained from a person between 18 and 65 years old who received the Ad26.COV2.S COVID-19 vaccine or a placebo. J is TRBJ2-4 and V is TRBV30; 12 bases are a match to TRBD2. Specimen: peripheral blood, collected in a trial of Ad26.COV2.S vaccine versus placebo. The CDR3, as DNA: TGTGCCTTAAGACTAGCGGGAGAAGTAAACATTCAGTACTTC. Translated, it gives CALRLAGEVNIQYF.